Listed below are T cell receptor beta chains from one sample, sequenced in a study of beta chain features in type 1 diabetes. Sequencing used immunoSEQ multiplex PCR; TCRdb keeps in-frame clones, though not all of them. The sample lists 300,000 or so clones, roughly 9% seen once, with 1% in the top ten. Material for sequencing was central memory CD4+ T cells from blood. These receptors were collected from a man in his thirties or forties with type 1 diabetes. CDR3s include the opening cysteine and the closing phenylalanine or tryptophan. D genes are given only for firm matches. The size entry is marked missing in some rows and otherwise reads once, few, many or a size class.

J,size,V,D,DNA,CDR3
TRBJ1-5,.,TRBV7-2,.,TGTGCCAGCAGCTTAGAGGTCGCTCAGCCCCAGCATTTT,CASSLEVAQPQHF
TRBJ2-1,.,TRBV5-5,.,TGTGCCAGCAGCTTGTGGGGTAACGGTATGAATGAGCAGTTCTTC,CASSLWGNGMNEQFF
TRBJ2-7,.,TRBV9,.,TGTGCCAGCAGCGTAGGGGGCTTTGGGGTAAAGCAGTACTTC,CASSVGGFGVKQYF
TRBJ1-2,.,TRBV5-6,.,TGTGCCAGCAGCATGGTGACAACACGGGGGTATGGCTACACCTTC,CASSMVTTRGYGYTF
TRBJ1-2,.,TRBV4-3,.,TGCGCCAGCAGCCAAGGGACCGGATTCTATGGCTACACCTTC,CASSQGTGFYGYTF
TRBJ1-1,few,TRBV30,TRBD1,TGTGCCAAGGCGGCTCAGGGGGGCAACACTGAAGCTTTCTTT,CAKAAQGGNTEAFF
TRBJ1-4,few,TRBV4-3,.,TGCGCCAGCAGCCAAACGGGGGGCAGGAGCGGTAATGAAAAACTGTTTTTT,CASSQTGGRSGNEKLFF
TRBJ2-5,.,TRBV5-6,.,TGTGCCAGCAGCTTGAGGGCAGGGGAGACCCAGTACTTC,CASSLRAGETQYF
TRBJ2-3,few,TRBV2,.,TGTGCCAGCACGGGGACGGCTAGCACAGATACGCAGTATTTT,CASTGTASTDTQYF
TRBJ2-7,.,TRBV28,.,TGTGCCAGCAGTTTGAGGGGTAGGGAGCAGTACTTC,CASSLRGREQYF
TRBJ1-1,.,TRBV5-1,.,TGCGCCAGCAGGGTCGATAGGTCTGAAGCTTTCTTT,CASRVDRSEAFF
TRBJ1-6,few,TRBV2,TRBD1,TGTGCCAGCAGCTGGGACAGGGCCTCCTATAATTCACCCCTCCACTTT,CASSWDRASYNSPLHF
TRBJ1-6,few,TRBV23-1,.,TGCGCCAGCAGTCAATGGTCCTATAATTCACCCCTCCACTTT,CASSQWSYNSPLHF
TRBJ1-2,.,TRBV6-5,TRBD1,TGTGCCAGCAGCGGGACAGCCTATGGCTACACCTTC,CASSGTAYGYTF
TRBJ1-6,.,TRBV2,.,TGTGCCAGCAGTGGCCGGGTCGGTTCACCCCTCCACTTT,CASSGRVGSPLHF
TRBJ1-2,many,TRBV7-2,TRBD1,TGTGCCAGCAGCTTAGAGACAGGGTCTGGCTACACCTTC,CASSLETGSGYTF
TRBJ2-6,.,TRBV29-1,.,TGCAGCGTTGAAGTTTGGCAGGGTGTTAGTGGGGCCAACGTCCTGACTTTC,CSVEVWQGVSGANVLTF
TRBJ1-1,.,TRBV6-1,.,TGTGCCAGCAGGGCTCAACAGGGCGTGAACACTGAAGCTTTCTTT,CASRAQQGVNTEAFF
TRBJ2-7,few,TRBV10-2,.,TGCGCCAGCAGTGCGCAGGACCACTCCTACGAGCAGTACTTC,CASSAQDHSYEQYF
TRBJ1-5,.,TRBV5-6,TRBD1,TGTGCCAGCAGCACAGAGGGACAGGGATTTAATCAGCCCCAGCATTTT,CASSTEGQGFNQPQHF
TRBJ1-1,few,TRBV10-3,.,TGTGCCATCAGTGAGTCTATTGTGTCACGTCCGAACACTGAAGCTTTCTTT,CAISESIVSRPNTEAFF
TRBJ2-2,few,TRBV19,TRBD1,TGTGCCAGTAGTTATCAGGGGGCAGAGACCGGGGAGCTGTTTTTT,CASSYQGAETGELFF